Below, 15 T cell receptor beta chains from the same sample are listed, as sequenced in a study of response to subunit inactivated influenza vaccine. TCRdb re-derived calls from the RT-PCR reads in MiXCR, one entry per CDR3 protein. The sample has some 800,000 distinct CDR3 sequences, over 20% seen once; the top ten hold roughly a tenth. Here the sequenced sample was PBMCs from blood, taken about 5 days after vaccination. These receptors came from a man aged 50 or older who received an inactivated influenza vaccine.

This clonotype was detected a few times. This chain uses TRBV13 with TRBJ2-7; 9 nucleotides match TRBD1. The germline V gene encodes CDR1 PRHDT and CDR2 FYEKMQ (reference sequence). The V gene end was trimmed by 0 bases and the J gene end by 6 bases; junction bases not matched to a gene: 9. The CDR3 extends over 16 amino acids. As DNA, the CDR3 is TGTGCCAGCAGCTTAGGCCTCCAGGACAGGGGTATCGAGCAGTACTTC. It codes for CASSLGLQDRGIEQYF.

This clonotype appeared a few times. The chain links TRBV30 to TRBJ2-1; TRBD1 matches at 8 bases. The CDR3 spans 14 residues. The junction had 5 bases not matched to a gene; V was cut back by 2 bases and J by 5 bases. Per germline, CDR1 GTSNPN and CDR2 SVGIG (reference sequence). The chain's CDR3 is CAWSRGQVNNEQFF. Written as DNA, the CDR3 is TGTGCCTGGAGTAGGGGACAGGTCAACAATGAGCAGTTCTTC.

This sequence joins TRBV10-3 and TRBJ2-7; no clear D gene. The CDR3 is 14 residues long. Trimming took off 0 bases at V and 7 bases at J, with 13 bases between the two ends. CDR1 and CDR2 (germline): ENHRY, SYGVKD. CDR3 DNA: TGTGCCATCAGTGAGTCTCCTCCACCTCGGGAGCAGTACTTC. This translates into CAISESPPPREQYF.

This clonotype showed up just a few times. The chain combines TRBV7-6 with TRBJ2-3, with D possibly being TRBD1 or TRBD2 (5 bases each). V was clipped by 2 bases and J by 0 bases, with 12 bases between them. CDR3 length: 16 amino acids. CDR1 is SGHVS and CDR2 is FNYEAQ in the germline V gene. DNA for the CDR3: TGTGCCAGCAGCTTAACGGGGCGCGGGAGCACAGATACGCAGTATTTT. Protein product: CASSLTGRGSTDTQYF.

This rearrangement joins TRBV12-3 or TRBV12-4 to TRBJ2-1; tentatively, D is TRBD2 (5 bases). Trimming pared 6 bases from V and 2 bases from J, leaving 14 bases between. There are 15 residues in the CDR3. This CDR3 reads CASSWETAAYNEQFF. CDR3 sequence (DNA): TGTGCCAGCAGCTGGGAGACCGCAGCCTACAATGAGCAGTTCTTC.

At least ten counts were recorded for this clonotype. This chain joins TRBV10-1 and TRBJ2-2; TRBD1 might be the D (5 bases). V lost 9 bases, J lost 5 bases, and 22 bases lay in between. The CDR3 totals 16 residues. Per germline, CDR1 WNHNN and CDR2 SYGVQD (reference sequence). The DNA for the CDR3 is TGCGCCAGTCTCAATAACAGGTTTTTTCGGACCGGGGAGCTGTTTTTT. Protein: CASLNNRFFRTGELFF.

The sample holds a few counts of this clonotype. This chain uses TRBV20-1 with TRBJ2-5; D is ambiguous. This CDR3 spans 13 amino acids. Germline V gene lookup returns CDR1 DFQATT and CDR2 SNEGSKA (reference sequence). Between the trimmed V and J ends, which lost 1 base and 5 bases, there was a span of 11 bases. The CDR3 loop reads CSARVPVTETQYF. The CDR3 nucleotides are TGCAGTGCTAGAGTCCCCGTAACGGAGACCCAGTACTTC.

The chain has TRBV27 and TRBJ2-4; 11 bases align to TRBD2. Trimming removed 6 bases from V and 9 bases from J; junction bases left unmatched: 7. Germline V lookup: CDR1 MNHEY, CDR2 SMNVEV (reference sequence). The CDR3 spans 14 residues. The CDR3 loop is CASRVAGGPGIQYF. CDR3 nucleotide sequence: TGTGCCAGCAGGGTAGCGGGGGGGCCGGGCATTCAGTACTTC.

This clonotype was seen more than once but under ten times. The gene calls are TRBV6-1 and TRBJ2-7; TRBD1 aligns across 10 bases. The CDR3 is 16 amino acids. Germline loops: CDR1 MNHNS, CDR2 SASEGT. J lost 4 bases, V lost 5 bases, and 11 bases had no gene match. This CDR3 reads CASSPLTGGRGYEQYF. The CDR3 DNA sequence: TGTGCCAGCAGTCCCCTGACAGGGGGCCGAGGATACGAGCAGTACTTC.

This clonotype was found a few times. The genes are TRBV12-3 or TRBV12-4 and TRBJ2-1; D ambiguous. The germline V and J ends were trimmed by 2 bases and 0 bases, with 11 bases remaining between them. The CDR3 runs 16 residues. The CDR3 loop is CASSLNPRRSYNEQFF. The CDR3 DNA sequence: TGTGCCAGCAGTTTAAACCCACGGCGCTCCTACAATGAGCAGTTCTTC.

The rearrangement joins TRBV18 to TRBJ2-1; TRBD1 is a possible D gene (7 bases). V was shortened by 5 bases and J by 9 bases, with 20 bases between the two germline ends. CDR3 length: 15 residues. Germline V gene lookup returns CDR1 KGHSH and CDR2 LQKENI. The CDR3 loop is CASSASGGSGVEQFF. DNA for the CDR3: TGTGCCAGCTCAGCGTCAGGGGGGTCAGGCGTTGAGCAGTTCTTC. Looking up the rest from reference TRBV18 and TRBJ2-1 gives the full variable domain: NAGVMQNPRHLVRRRGQEARLRCSPMKGHSHVYWYRQLPEEGLKFMVYLQKENIIDESGMPKERFSAEFPKEGPSILRIQQVVRGDSAAYFCASSASGGSGVEQFFGPGTRLTVL.

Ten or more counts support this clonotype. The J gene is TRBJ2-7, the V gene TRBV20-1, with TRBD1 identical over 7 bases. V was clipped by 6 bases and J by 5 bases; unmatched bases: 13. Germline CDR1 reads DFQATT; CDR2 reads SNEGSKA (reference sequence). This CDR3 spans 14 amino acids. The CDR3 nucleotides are TGCAGTGCGCAAGGACAGGCGATGGGGAACGAGCAGTACTTC. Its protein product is CSAQGQAMGNEQYF.

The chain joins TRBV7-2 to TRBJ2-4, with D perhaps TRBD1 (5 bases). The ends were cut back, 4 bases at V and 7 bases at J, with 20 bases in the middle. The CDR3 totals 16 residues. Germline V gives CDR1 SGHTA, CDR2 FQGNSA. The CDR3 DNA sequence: TGTGCCAGCAGCTCCGTAGGGGCGCTAATTGGCAACATTCAGTACTTC. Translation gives CASSSVGALIGNIQYF.

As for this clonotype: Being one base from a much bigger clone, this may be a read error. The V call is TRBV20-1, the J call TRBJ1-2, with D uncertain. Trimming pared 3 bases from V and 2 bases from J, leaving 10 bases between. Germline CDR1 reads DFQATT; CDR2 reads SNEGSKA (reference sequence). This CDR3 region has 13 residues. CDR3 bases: TGCAGTGCTAGGTTGAGGGAGAACTATGGCTACACCTTC. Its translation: CSARLRENYGYTF.

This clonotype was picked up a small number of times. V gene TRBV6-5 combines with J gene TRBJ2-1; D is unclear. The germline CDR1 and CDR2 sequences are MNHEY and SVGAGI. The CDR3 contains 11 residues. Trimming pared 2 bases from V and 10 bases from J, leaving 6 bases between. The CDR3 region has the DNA TGTGCCAGCAGTTACCGACAAGAGCAGTTCTTC. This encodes CASSYRQEQFF.